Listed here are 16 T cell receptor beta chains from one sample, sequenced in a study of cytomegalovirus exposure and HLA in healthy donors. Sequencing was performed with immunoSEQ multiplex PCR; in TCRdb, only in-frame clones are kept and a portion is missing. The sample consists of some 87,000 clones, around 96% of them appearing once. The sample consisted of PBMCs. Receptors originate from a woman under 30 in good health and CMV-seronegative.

This CDR3 reads CASSRGQGSGTAEAFF. For the CDR3, the DNA is TGTGCCAGCAGTCGCGGACAGGGCTCAGGTACTGCTGAAGCTTTCTTT. The chain couples TRBV27 to TRBJ1-1; 8 nucleotides match TRBD1. Germline V gives CDR1 MNHEY, CDR2 SMNVEV (reference sequence). The CDR3 runs to 16 residues. V trimming: 5 bases; J trimming: 6 bases; junction bases outside the gene matches: 14.

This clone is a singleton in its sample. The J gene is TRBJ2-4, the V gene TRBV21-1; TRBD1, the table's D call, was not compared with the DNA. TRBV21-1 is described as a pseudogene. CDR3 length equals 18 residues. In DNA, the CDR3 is TGTGCCAGCAGCAAAGGACCCGGGACACTTAACTCCAAAAACATTCAGTACTTC. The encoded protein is CASSKGPGTLNSKNIQYF.

The CDR3 DNA reads as TGCGCCAGCAGCCAAGGGGGGGCTAGCGGGAGAAGGGAGACCCAGTACTTC. It yields the protein CASSQGGASGRRETQYF. The chain has TRBV4-1 and TRBJ2-5; 10 bases line up with TRBD2. V trimming: 1 base; J trimming: 5 bases; junction bases outside the gene matches: 10. The CDR3 is 17 residues long. Germline CDR1 is MGHRA and CDR2 is YSYEKL.

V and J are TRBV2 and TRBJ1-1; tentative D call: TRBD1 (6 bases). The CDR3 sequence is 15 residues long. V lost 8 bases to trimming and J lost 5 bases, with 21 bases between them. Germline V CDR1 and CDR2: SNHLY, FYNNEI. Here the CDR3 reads CASLGAPSTLTEAFF. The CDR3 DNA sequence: TGTGCCAGCCTGGGGGCTCCTTCAACCTTAACTGAAGCTTTCTTT.

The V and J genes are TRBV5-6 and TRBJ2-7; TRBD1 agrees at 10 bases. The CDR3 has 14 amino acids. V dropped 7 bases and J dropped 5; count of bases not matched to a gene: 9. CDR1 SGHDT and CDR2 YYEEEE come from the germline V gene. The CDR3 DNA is TGTGCCAGCTCCGGACAGGGGGACAGCAACGAGCAGTACTTC. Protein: CASSGQGDSNEQYF.

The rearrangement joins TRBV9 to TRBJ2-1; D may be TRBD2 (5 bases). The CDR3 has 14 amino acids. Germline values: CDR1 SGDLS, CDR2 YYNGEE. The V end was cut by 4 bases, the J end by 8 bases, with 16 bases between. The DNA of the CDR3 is TGTGCCAGCAGCTCTACGAGGGCCGCGGATGAGCAGTTCTTC. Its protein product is CASSSTRAADEQFF.

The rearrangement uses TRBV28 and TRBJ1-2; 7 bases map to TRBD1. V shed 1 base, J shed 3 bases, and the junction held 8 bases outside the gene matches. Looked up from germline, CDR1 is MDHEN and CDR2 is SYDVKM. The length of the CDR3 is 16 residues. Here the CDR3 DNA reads TGTGCCAGCAGTTTATATAAGGGGGCGACTGACTATGGCTACACCTTC. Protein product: CASSLYKGATDYGYTF.

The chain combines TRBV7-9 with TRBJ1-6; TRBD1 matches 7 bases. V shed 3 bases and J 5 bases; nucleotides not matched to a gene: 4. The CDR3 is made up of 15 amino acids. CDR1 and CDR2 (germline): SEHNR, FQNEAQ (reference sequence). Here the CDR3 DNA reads TGTGCCAGCAGCTTCAGCGACAGGGATAATTCACCCCTCCACTTT. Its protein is CASSFSDRDNSPLHF.

The chain's CDR3 is CASGTGLYEQYF. In nucleotides, the CDR3 is TGTGCCAGCGGGACAGGGCTCTACGAGCAGTACTTC. The chain carries TRBV11-2 and TRBJ2-7, with TRBD1 matching 9 bases. The germline CDR1 and CDR2 sequences are SGHAT and FQNNGV. The CDR3 totals 12 residues. Losses at the gene ends were 8 bases for V and 3 bases for J; bases not matched to a gene: 2.

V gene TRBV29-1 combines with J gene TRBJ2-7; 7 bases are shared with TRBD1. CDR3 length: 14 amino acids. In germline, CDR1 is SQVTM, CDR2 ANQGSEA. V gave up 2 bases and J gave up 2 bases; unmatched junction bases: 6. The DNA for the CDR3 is TGCAGCGTTGAATTTGGGGACAGCCCCTACGAGCAGTACTTC. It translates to CSVEFGDSPYEQYF.

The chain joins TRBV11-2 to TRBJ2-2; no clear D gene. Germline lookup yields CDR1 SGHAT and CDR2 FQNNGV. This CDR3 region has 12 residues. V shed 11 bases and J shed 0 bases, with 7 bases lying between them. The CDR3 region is CAGSSNTGELFF. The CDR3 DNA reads TGTGCCGGCTCATCGAACACCGGGGAGCTGTTTTTT.

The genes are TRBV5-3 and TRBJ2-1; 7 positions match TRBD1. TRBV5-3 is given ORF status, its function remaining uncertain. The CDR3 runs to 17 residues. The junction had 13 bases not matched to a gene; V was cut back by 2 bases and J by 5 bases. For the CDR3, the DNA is TGTGCCAGAAGCTTCGACCAGGGGGAGCTTCGCGACAATGAGCAGTTCTTC. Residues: CARSFDQGELRDNEQFF.

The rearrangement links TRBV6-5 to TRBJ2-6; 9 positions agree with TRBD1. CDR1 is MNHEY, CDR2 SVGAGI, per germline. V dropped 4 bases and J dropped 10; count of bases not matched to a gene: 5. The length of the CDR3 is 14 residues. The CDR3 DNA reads TGTGCCAGCAGTTGGGACAGGGCATCAAACGTCCTGACTTTC. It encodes CASSWDRASNVLTF.

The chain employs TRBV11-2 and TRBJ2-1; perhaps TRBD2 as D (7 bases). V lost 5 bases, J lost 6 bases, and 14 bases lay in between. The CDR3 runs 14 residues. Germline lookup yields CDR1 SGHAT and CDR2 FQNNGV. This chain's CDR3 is CASSQNREGNEQFF. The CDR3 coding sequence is TGTGCCAGCAGCCAAAACAGGGAGGGCAATGAGCAGTTCTTC.

The CDR3 loop reads CASSPQPAGVLGDTQYF. DNA of the CDR3: TGTGCCAGCTCACCACAACCAGCGGGAGTCTTAGGGGATACGCAGTATTTT. The rearrangement links TRBV18 to TRBJ2-3, with 8 bases matching TRBD2. The germline gives CDR1 KGHSH, CDR2 LQKENI. V was pared by 1 base and J by 6 bases, with 12 bases of the junction left unmatched. The CDR3 contains 17 residues.

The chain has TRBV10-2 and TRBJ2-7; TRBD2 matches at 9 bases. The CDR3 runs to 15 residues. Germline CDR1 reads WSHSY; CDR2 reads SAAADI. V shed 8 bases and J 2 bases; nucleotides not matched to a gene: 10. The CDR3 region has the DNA TGCGCCAGCTATTTACGGACTAGCGAGACCTACGAGCAGTACTTC. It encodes CASYLRTSETYEQYF.